Presented here are 9 T cell receptor beta chains from one specimen sequenced in a study of CD4 T cells in relation to SARS-CoV-2 and coronaviruses. These receptors' antigens are unknown. Before the COVID-19 pandemic, during about 2011-2018, CD4+ T cells were taken from unexposed donors. Isolation of CD4+ T cells took place after less than twelve days in culture. Repertoires were generated with immunoSEQ multiplex PCR, while TCRdb's copy carries only in-frame clones and drops some. The sample holds roughly 18,000 clones, around 80% seen once. Sequences were obtained from CD4+ T cells from PBMCs, cultured in vitro. These receptors originate from a human donor in good health.

The chain recombines TRBV3-1 (or the pseudogene TRBV3-2) with TRBJ2-6; D is ambiguous. V dropped 4 bases and J dropped 0 bases, with 19 bases sitting between them. The CDR3 is 19 residues long. CDR1 and CDR2 from the germline V gene are LGHDT and YNNKEL (reference sequence). CDR3 sequence reads: CASSPARPGRTSGANVLTF. CDR3 DNA: TGTGCCAGCAGCCCAGCACGGCCTGGCAGAACCTCTGGGGCCAACGTCCTGACTTTC.

The count of this clone is one. The chain recombines TRBV5-6 with TRBJ1-4, with 9 bases that match TRBD1. Germline lookup yields CDR1 SGHDT and CDR2 YYEEEE. Losses at the gene ends were 3 bases for V and 7 bases for J; bases not matched to a gene: 13. The CDR3 is 17 amino acids. The CDR3 sequence is CASSYAPTGQGREKLFF. The CDR3, as DNA: TGTGCCAGCAGCTACGCTCCGACGGGACAGGGCCGTGAAAAACTGTTTTTT.

This chain joins TRBV6-5 and TRBJ2-1, with TRBD2 identical over 8 bases. V lost 3 bases to trimming and J lost 9 bases; unmatched junction nucleotides: 7. The CDR3 consists of 14 residues. Germline V gene lookup returns CDR1 MNHEY and CDR2 SVGAGI. This CDR3 reads CASSYGPSGLEQFF. The CDR3 DNA reads as TGTGCCAGCAGTTATGGGCCTAGCGGGCTTGAGCAGTTCTTC.

This chain links TRBV30 with TRBJ2-3; D not resolved. The CDR3 has 11 amino acids. CDR1 and CDR2 (germline): GTSNPN, SVGIG (reference sequence). The V end was cut by 6 bases, the J end by 4 bases, with 8 bases between. The CDR3 nucleotides read TGTGCCTGTCTTAGGGCAGATACGCAGTATTTT. Its translation: CACLRADTQYF.

The V gene is TRBV19, the J gene TRBJ1-4; D gene ambiguous. This CDR3 is 14 amino acids long. CDR1 is LNHDA, CDR2 SQIVND, per germline (reference sequence). The V gene lost 3 bases and the J gene lost 4 bases, with 9 bases spanning the gap. As DNA, the CDR3 is TGTGCCAGTAGTATGTCTAACGTTAATGAAAAACTGTTTTTT. Amino acids: CASSMSNVNEKLFF.

The chain recombines TRBV7-9 with TRBJ2-7, with D perhaps given as TRBD1 or TRBD2 (7 bases each). V was cut by 4 bases and J by 3 bases, with 16 bases left in between. CDR1 and CDR2 from the germline V gene are SEHNR and FQNEAQ (reference sequence). CDR3 length: 15 residues. CDR3 protein: CASSWEGQSNYEQYF. The CDR3 coding sequence is TGTGCCAGCAGCTGGGAGGGACAGAGTAACTACGAGCAGTACTTC. Based on the CDR3 plus reference TRBV7-9 and TRBJ2-7, the full variable domain is DTGVSQNPRHKITKRGQNVTFRCDPISEHNRLYWYRQTLGQGPEFLTYFQNEAQLEKSRLLSDRFSAERPKGSFSTLEIQRTEQGDSAMYLCASSWEGQSNYEQYFGPGTRLTVT.

The chain links TRBV19 to TRBJ1-2; possible D gene TRBD1, 6 bases. Looked up from germline, CDR1 is LNHDA and CDR2 is SQIVND (reference sequence). V dropped 3 bases and J dropped 6 bases, with 20 bases sitting between them. This CDR3 has 16 amino acids. This CDR3 reads CASSIPIRGGRDGYTF. CDR3 nucleotides: TGTGCCAGTAGTATTCCCATTCGTGGGGGGCGCGATGGCTACACCTTC.

The chain joins TRBV30 to TRBJ1-5, with a tentative D call TRBD1 (5 bases). The V gene lost 1 base and the J gene lost 7 bases, with 8 bases spanning the gap. Germline V gene sequence: CDR1 GTSNPN, CDR2 SVGIG (reference sequence). CDR3 length: 12 residues. CDR3: CAWSAGFQPQHF. The DNA for the CDR3 is TGTGCCTGGAGTGCAGGGTTCCAGCCCCAGCATTTT.

V is TRBV5-1 and J is TRBJ2-5; TRBD1 matches 9 bases. The CDR3 is 17 residues long. Germline lookup yields CDR1 SGHRS and CDR2 YFSETQ. After removal of 1 base from V and 5 bases from J, the junction contained 12 bases not matched to a gene. Here the CDR3 reads CASSLSVGQGREETQYF. In DNA, the CDR3 is TGCGCCAGCAGCTTGAGTGTGGGACAGGGAAGGGAGGAGACCCAGTACTTC.